The clone carrying this T cell receptor beta chain came up many times. Its target is not known. These data belong to a study of T cells in Graves' hyperthyroidism and ophthalmopathy. The study, taken as a whole, reports: Blood held most thyroid clonotypes expanded above 0.001 frequency.

The CDR3 is made up of 13 amino acids. Trimming pared 4 bases from V and 4 bases from J, leaving 13 bases between. Per germline, CDR1 SQVTM and CDR2 ANQGSEA. TCR beta CDR3 regions were amplified from RNA. First-round RT-PCR with HTBI primers amplified the TCR CDR3 region. TCRdb used MiXCR to reprocess the multiplex PCR reads, holding one entry per CDR3 protein. Of 800,000 or so distinct CDR3 sequences listed, roughly 40% are singletons. Patients aged 18 to 65 had newly diagnosed hyperthyroidism that had lasted under 2 months. The authors took PBMCs from 10 ml fresh peripheral blood. V and J are TRBV29-1 and TRBJ1-1, with D unresolved. Sequencing input: blood. This TCR derives from a man between 18 and 35 years old with Graves' hyperthyroidism. For the CDR3, the DNA is TGCAGCGTTGGACGAGAAACGGGCACTGAAGCTTTCTTT. Its translation is CSVGRETGTEAFF.